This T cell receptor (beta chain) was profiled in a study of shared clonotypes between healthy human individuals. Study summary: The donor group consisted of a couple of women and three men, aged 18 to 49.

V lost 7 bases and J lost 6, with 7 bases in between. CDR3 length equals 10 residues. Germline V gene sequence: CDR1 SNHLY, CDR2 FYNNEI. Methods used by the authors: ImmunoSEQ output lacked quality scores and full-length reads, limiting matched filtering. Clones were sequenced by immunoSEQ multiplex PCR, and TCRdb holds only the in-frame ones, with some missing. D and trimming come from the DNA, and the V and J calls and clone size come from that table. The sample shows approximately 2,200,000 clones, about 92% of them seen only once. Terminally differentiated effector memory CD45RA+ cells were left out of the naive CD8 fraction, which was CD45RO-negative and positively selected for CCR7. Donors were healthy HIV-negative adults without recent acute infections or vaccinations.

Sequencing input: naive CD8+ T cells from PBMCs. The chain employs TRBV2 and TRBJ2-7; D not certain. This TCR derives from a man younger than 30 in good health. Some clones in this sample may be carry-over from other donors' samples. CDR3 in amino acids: CASTRVEQYF. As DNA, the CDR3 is TGTGCCAGCACGCGTGTCGAGCAGTACTTC.